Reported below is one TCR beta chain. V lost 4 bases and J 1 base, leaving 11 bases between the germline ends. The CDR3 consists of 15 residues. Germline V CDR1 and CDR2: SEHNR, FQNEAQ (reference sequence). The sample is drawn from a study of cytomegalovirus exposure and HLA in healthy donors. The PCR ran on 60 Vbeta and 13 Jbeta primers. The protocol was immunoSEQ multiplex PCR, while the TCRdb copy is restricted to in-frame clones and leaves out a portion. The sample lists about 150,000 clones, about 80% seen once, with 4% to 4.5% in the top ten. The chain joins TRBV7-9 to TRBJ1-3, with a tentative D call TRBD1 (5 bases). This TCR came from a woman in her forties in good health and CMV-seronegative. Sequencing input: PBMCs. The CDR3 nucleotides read TGTGCCAGCAGCTCGGCTGGGGGGTCTGGAAACACCATATATTTT. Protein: CASSSAGGSGNTIYF. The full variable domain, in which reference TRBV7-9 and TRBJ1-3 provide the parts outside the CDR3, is DTGVSQNPRHKITKRGQNVTFRCDPISEHNRLYWYRQTLGQGPEFLTYFQNEAQLEKSRLLSDRFSAERPKGSFSTLEIQRTEQGDSAMYLCASSSAGGSGNTIYFGEGSWLTVV.